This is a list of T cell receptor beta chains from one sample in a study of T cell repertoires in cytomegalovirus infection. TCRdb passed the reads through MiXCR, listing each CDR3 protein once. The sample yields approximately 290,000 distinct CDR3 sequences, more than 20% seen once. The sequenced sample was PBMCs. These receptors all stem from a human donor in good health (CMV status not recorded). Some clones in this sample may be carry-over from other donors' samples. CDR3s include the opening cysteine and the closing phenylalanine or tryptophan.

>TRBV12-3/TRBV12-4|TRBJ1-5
CASTQTGGSGNQPQHF
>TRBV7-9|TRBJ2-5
CASTPGTVAETQYF
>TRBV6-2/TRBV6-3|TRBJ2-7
CASRRDRVWYEQYF
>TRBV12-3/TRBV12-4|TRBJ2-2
CASMTRGLTNTGELFF
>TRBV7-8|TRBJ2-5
CASVSSGLAGVQTQYF
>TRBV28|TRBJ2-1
CASKPPASDHNEQFF
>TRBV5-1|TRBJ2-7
CASSMDMISGAANF
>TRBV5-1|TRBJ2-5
CASSSSLTRGTQYF
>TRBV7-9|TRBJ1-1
CASSPSWTQAFF
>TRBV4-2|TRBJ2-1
CASSQDWGYNEQFF
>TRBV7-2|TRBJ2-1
CASSLIGGRGYNEQFF
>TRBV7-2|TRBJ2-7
CASSGDSFRYEQYF
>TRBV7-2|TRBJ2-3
CASSIGPNTDTQYF
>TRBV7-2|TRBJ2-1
CASSSQTSGRNEQFF
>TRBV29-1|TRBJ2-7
CSVGYSVKSYEQYF
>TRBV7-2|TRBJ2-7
CASSYRRSYEQYF
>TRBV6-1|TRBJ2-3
CASSVGANRRSSTDTQYF
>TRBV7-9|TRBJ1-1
CASSLISTREAFF
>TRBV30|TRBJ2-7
CAGQGQPYEQYF
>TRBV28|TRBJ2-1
CASAQGANNEQFF
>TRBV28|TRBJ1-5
CASSLVGRNQPQHF
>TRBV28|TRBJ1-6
CASGHEYNSPLHF
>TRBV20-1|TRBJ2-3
CSANQFSVGDTQYF
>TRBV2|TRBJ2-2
CASSVVAVNTGELFF
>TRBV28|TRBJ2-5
CASSLSASGGYQETQYF
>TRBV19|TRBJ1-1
CASSIKRTLNTEAFF
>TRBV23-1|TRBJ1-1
CASSRRGNTEAFF
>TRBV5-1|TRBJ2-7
CASSLHISYEQYF
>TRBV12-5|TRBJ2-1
CASGFNPGTSVSYNEQFF
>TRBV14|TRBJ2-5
CASSPGGGAPTQETQYF
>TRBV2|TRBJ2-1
CASSQRATDLGEQFF
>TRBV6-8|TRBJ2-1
CASSPRGLASYNEQFF
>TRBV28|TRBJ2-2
CASSYWAAGSPGELFF
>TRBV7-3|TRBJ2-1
CASSLTKRNEQFF
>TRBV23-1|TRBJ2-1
CASSQNYDNEQFF
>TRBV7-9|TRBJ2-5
CASSLGDVNQETQYF
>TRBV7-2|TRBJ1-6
CASSLQRSYNSPLHF
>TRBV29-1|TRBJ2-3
CSVEDTDTQYF
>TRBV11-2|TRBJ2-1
CASSLGGVVDDEQFF
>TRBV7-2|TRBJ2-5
CASSPPGQGNVETQYF
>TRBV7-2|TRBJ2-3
CASSLVAAGADTQYF
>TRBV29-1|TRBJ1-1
CSVADTLNTEALF
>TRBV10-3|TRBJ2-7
CAISERVYGNEQYF
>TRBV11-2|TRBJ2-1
CASSRIQGSLNEQFF
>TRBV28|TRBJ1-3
CASSFGKSAGNTIYF
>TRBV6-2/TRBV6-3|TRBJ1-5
CASSGTGVQPQHF
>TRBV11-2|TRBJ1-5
CASSLDGGGQPQHF
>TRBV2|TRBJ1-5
CASSPGISGNQPQHF